Listed below are T cell receptor beta chains from one sample, sequenced in a study of T cell changes during pregnancy in multiple sclerosis. Sequencing was performed with immunoSEQ multiplex PCR; in TCRdb, only in-frame clones are kept and a portion is missing. The sample consists of under 110,000 clones, around 92% of them appearing once. Sample: peripheral blood, taken after pregnancy. Every receptor here comes from a female donor with multiple sclerosis, enrolled in a pregnancy study. Both conserved end residues are part of each CDR3. The order of the fields is CDR3 protein, CDR3 DNA, CDR3 length, V gene, D gene, clone size, J gene. The D gene is left open where the match is weak. Size tells how often a clone was seen (once, few, many) or the class of an expanded clone, and some rows leave it out.

CASSLGGGSNQPQHF	TGTGCCAGCAGCTTAGGGGGGGGGAGCAATCAGCCCCAGCATTTT	15	TRBV7-9	.	.	TRBJ1-5
CASSPQPSGGNTGELFF	TGTGCCAGCAGCCCCCAACCTAGCGGGGGTAACACCGGGGAGCTGTTTTTT	17	TRBV5-4	TRBD2	.	TRBJ2-2
CASPRTGTGGTRSGYEQYF	TGTGCCAGCCCCAGAACCGGGACAGGGGGCACCCGGAGTGGCTACGAGCAGTACTTC	19	TRBV6-4	TRBD1	.	TRBJ2-7
CASSILEQSSGNTIYF	TGCGCCAGCAGTATCCTCGAGCAAAGCTCTGGAAACACCATATATTTT	16	TRBV5-1	.	.	TRBJ1-3
CASTVGLNQPQHF	TGTGCCAGCACCGTGGGGCTAAATCAGCCCCAGCATTTT	13	TRBV2	.	.	TRBJ1-5
CASSPIWRTGTPYEQYF	TGTGCCAGCAGTCCGATATGGCGGACAGGGACACCTTACGAGCAGTACTTC	17	TRBV27	TRBD1	.	TRBJ2-7
CASTLTGNTEAFF	TGCGCCAGCACCTTGACGGGGAACACTGAAGCTTTCTTT	13	TRBV5-1	.	once	TRBJ1-1
CASSFEETQYF	TGTGCCAGCAGTTTCGAGGAGACCCAGTACTTC	11	TRBV27	.	.	TRBJ2-5
CASSPGGAGATEQYF	TGTGCCAGCAGCCCTGGGGGAGCGGGAGCGACCGAGCAGTACTTC	15	TRBV5-4	TRBD2	.	TRBJ2-7
CASSPLGQGLSGYTF	TGTGCCAGCAGCCCCTTAGGGCAGGGGTTATCTGGCTACACCTTC	15	TRBV5-4	.	.	TRBJ1-2
CASREEVQVKQYF	TGTGCCAGCAGGGAAGAAGTCCAGGTTAAGCAGTACTTC	13	TRBV2	.	.	TRBJ2-7
CASTPDSRRGEEQFF	TGTGCCAGCACCCCGGACTCCCGCAGGGGAGAGGAGCAGTTCTTC	15	TRBV9	.	.	TRBJ2-1
CATSSPETQYF	TGTGCCACCTCCTCTCCAGAGACCCAGTACTTC	11	TRBV28	.	.	TRBJ2-5
CASSARQGGTDTQYF	TGTGCCAGCAGCGCCCGACAGGGGGGGACAGATACGCAGTATTTT	15	TRBV9	TRBD1	.	TRBJ2-3
CASTPGGSNTEAFF	TGTGCCAGCACCCCCGGGGGGTCGAACACTGAAGCTTTCTTT	14	TRBV7-6	.	.	TRBJ1-1
CASSLIAGGSYEQYF	TGTGCCAGCAGTTTAATTGCGGGAGGGTCCTACGAGCAGTACTTC	15	TRBV27	TRBD2	.	TRBJ2-7
CASSPDSAGEKLFF	TGTGCCAGCAGCCCGGACAGCGCAGGTGAAAAACTGTTTTTT	14	TRBV7-8	.	few	TRBJ1-4
CASSFLRDSNQPQHF	TGTGCCAGCAGTTTTTTGAGAGATAGCAATCAGCCCCAGCATTTT	15	TRBV28	.	.	TRBJ1-5
CASSEGTTMTDTQYF	TGTGCCAGCAGTGAAGGGACTACCATGACAGATACGCAGTATTTT	15	TRBV6-1	.	.	TRBJ2-3
CSVGVSGDTEAFF	TGCAGCGTCGGGGTCTCGGGAGACACTGAAGCTTTCTTT	13	TRBV29-1	.	.	TRBJ1-1
CASSGQGGAAGELFF	TGTGCCAGCAGTGGCCAGGGGGGCGCGGCCGGGGAGCTGTTTTTT	15	TRBV2	.	.	TRBJ2-2
CASSRGTEANVLTF	TGTGCCAGCAGTCGGGGGACAGAGGCCAACGTCCTGACTTTC	14	TRBV6-1	.	.	TRBJ2-6
CASSEGAGRAFF	TGTGCCAGCAGTGAAGGAGCAGGGAGGGCTTTCTTT	12	TRBV2	.	.	TRBJ1-1
CASSERGGHQPYEQYF	TGTGCCAGCAGTGAAAGGGGGGGTCACCAGCCCTACGAGCAGTACTTC	16	TRBV2	.	.	TRBJ2-7
CASSDDRGEANEKLFF	TGTGCCAGCAGTGACGACAGGGGCGAGGCTAATGAAAAACTGTTTTTT	16	TRBV25-1	TRBD1	.	TRBJ1-4
CSVEEVTQWGTDTQYF	TGCAGCGTTGAGGAGGTGACGCAGTGGGGCACAGATACGCAGTATTTT	16	TRBV29-1	.	.	TRBJ2-3
CASSVARQGLDYGYTF	TGTGCCAGCAGCGTAGCTCGACAGGGGCTAGACTATGGCTACACCTTC	16	TRBV9	TRBD1	once	TRBJ1-2
CASSSRRGTDTQYF	TGTGCCAGCAGCTCCCGGCGGGGGACAGATACGCAGTATTTT	14	TRBV7-9	TRBD2	.	TRBJ2-3
CAWSQGDNSPLHF	TGTGCCTGGTCCCAGGGGGATAATTCACCCCTCCACTTT	13	TRBV30	TRBD1	.	TRBJ1-6
CASSVREGDSPLHF	TGTGCCAGCTCAGTGCGGGAAGGGGATTCACCCCTCCACTTT	14	TRBV2	.	.	TRBJ1-6
CASSLELAGNEQFF	TGTGCCAGCAGCTTAGAACTAGCTGGGAATGAGCAGTTCTTC	14	TRBV7-9	.	.	TRBJ2-1
CASSLERGGIYNEQFF	TGTGCCAGCAGCTTAGAAAGGGGCGGGATCTACAATGAGCAGTTCTTC	16	TRBV7-2	.	few	TRBJ2-1
CATSRRRRRRDEQYF	TGTGCCACCAGCAGACGGAGGCGTCGGAGGGACGAGCAGTACTTC	15	TRBV15	.	once	TRBJ2-7
CASSRGGGFTDTQYF	TGTGCCAGCAGCCGCGGCGGGGGATTCACAGATACGCAGTATTTT	15	TRBV7-9	TRBD2	.	TRBJ2-3
CASSTQGVFLTDTQYF	TGTGCCAGCAGTACACAGGGGGTATTTCTCACAGATACGCAGTATTTT	16	TRBV2	TRBD1	.	TRBJ2-3